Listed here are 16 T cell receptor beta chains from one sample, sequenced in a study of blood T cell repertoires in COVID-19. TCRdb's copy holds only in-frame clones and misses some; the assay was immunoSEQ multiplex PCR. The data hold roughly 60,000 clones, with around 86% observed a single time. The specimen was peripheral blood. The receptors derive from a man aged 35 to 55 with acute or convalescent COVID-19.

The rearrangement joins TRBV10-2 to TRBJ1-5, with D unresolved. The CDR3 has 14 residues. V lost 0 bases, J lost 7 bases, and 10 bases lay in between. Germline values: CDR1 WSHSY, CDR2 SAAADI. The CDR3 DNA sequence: TGCGCCAGCAGTGAGTCGAATGGGCTCCAGCCCCAGCATTTT. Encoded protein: CASSESNGLQPQHF.

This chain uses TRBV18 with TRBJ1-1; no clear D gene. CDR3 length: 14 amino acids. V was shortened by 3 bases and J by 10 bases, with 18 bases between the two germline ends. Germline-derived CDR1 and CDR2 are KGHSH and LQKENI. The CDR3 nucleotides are TGTGCCAGCTCACCCAAAGACGGGGTTGATTTAGCTTTCTTT. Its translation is CASSPKDGVDLAFF.

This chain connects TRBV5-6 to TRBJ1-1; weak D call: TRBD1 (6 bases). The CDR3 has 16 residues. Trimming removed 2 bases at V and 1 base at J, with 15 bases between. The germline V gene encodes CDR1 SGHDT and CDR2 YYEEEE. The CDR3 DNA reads TGTGCCAGCAGCTTTGGAAGTGGACAGTCGAACACTGAAGCTTTCTTT. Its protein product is CASSFGSGQSNTEAFF.

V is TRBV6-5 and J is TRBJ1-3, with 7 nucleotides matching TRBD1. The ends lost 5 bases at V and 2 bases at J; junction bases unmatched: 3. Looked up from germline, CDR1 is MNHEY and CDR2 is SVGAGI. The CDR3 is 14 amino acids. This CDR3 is CASSIDRAGNTIYF. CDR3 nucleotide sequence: TGTGCCAGCAGTATAGACAGGGCTGGAAACACCATATATTTT.

CDR3 region: CASSQELLLGTGVGNTIYF. In DNA form, the CDR3 reads TGTGCCAGCAGCCAAGAGCTTCTCCTCGGGACAGGGGTTGGAAACACCATATATTTT. The chain recombines TRBV3-1 (or the pseudogene TRBV3-2) with TRBJ1-3; TRBD1 matches at 10 bases. This CDR3 has 19 residues. V lost 0 bases and J lost 3; bases outside the gene matches: 11. Germline CDR1 LGHDT, CDR2 YNNKEL (reference sequence).

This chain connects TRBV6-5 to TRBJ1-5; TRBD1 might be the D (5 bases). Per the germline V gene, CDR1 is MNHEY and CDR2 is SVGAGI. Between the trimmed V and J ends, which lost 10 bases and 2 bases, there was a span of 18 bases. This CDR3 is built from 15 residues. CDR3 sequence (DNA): TGTGCCATTAAGTCTACACAGGACGGCAATCAGCCCCAGCATTTT. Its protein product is CAIKSTQDGNQPQHF.

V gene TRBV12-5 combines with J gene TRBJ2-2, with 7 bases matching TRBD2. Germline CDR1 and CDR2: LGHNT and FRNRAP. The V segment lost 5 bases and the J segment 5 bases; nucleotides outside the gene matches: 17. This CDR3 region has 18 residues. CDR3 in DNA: TGTGCTAGTGGTGCTACCTGGCTAGCGGCGGGTCGGACCGGGGAGCTGTTTTTT. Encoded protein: CASGATWLAAGRTGELFF.

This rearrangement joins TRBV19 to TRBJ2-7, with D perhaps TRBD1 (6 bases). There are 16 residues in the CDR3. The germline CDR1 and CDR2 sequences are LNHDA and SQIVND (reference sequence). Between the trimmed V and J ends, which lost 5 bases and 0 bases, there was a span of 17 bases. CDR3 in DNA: TGTGCCAGTAGTGGGGGCGGACAGCGAAACTCCTACGAGCAGTACTTC. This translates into CASSGGGQRNSYEQYF.

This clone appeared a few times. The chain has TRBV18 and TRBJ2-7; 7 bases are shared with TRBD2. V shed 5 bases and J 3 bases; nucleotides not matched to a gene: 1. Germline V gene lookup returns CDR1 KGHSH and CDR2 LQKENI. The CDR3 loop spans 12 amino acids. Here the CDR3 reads CASSTGGYEQYF. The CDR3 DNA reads TGTGCCAGCTCAACGGGGGGCTACGAGCAGTACTTC.

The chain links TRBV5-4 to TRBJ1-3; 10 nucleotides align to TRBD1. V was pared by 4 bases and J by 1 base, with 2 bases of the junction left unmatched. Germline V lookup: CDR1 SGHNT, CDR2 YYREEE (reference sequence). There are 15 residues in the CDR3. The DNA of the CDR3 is TGTGCCAGCAGCCTGGACAGGGGGTCTGGAAACACCATATATTTT. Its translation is CASSLDRGSGNTIYF.

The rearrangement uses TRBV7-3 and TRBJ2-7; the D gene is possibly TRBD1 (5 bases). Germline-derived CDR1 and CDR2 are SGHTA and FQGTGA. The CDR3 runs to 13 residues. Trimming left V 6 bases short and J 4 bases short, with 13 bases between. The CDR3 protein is CASSLTPGYEQYF. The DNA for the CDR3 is TGTGCCAGCAGTCTAACTCCAGGGTACGAGCAGTACTTC.

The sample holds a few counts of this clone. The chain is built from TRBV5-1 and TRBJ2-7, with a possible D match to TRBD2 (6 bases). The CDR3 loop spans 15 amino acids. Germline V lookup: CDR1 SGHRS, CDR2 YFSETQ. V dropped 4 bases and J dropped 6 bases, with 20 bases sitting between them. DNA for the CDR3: TGCGCCAGCAGCCCCGGCATCGGGGGATCGAGCGAGCAGTACTTC. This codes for CASSPGIGGSSEQYF.

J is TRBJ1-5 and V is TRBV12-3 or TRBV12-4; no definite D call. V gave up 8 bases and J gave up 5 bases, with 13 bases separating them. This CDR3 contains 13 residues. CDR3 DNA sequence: TGTGCCAGCGGGTTCGAGGTTGATCAGCCCCAGCATTTT. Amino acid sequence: CASGFEVDQPQHF.

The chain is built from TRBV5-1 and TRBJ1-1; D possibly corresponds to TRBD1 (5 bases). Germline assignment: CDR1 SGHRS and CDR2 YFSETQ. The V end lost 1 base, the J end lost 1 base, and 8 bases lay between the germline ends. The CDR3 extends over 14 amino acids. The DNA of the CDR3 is TGCGCCAGCAGCTTGTCAGGGCCGAACACTGAAGCTTTCTTT. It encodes CASSLSGPNTEAFF.

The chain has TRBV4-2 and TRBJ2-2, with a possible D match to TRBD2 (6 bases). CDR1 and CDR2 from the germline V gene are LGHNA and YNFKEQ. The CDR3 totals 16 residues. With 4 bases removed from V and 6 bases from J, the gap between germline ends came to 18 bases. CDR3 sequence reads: CASSRSRGTGAGELFF. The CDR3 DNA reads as TGTGCCAGCAGCCGATCTCGGGGGACGGGGGCCGGGGAGCTGTTTTTT.

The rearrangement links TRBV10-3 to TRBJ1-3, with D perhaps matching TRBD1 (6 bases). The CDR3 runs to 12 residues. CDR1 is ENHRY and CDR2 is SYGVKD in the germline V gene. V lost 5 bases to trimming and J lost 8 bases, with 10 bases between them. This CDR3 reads CAISSSGDTIYF. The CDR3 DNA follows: TGTGCCATCAGTTCTTCAGGGGACACCATATATTTT.